Below are 17 T cell receptor beta chains sequenced from a single sample in a study of blood T cell repertoires in COVID-19 (TCRdb year 2020). Libraries came from the immunoSEQ multiplex PCR assay. TCRdb took this table from immuneACCESS and kept in-frame rearrangements with V and J called. Such tables lack part of the clones; where checked against another copy, unresolved V genes explain under half of the gap, and the rest is unexplained. In this sample the table shows 140,000 or so clones, approximately 85% of which occur a single time. 2.5% to 3% of the sample comes from the top ten. Sequenced input: peripheral blood. The receptor set was obtained from a man aged 45 to 65 with acute or convalescent COVID-19.

This clone has at least ten counts. V gene TRBV19 combines with J gene TRBJ2-2, with 11 bases that match TRBD2. The CDR3 is 16 residues long. Germline CDR1 and CDR2: LNHDA and SQIVND (reference sequence). The junction had 5 bases not matched to a gene; V was cut back by 8 bases and J by 0 bases. CDR3 bases: TGTGCCAGTCATGGACTAGCGGGCCCGAACACCGGGGAGCTGTTTTTT. Protein sequence: CASHGLAGPNTGELFF.

Details on this clone: At the DNA level, this CDR3 is encoded by other sequences in the same sample as well. The rearrangement uses TRBV2 and TRBJ1-1, with D maybe TRBD1 (5 bases). V lost 3 bases and J lost 1, with 6 bases in between. This CDR3 is built from 13 residues. Looked up from germline, CDR1 is SNHLY and CDR2 is FYNNEI. The CDR3 coding sequence is TGTGCCAGCAGTGAGCAGGGGAACACTGAAGCTTTCTTT. This gives the protein CASSEQGNTEAFF.

The J gene is TRBJ2-5, the V gene TRBV29-1; 11 bases agree with TRBD2. The junction had 13 bases not matched to a gene; V was cut back by 6 bases and J by 7 bases. This CDR3 is built from 15 residues. Germline CDR1 SQVTM, CDR2 ANQGSEA. This CDR3 reads CSVGSGTSGPGTQYF. The DNA of the CDR3 is TGCAGCGTGGGCTCCGGGACTAGCGGCCCGGGGACCCAGTACTTC. Based on the CDR3 plus reference TRBV29-1 and TRBJ2-5, the full variable domain is SAVISQKPSRDICQRGTSLTIQCQVDSQVTMMFWYRQQPGQSLTLIATANQGSEATYESGFVIDKFPISRPNLTFSTLTVSNMSPEDSSIYLCSVGSGTSGPGTQYFGPGTRLLVL.

The V and J genes are TRBV4-2 and TRBJ2-7, with 14 bases lining up with TRBD2. The CDR3 length is 16 residues. Germline lookup yields CDR1 LGHNA and CDR2 YNFKEQ. V lost 4 bases, J lost 5 bases, and 7 bases stayed unmatched. Written as DNA, the CDR3 is TGTGCCAGCAGCCGCACGGGACTAGCGGGAGCCCACGAGCAGTACTTC. As protein: CASSRTGLAGAHEQYF.

The chain couples TRBV27 to TRBJ1-3, with 7 bases lining up with TRBD1. Looked up from germline, CDR1 is MNHEY and CDR2 is SMNVEV (reference sequence). The CDR3 covers 16 residues. The ends lost 6 bases at V and 0 bases at J; junction bases unmatched: 8. The CDR3 DNA sequence: TGTGCCAGCAGCCCCGAGACAGGGACCTCTGGAAACACCATATATTTT. Amino acids: CASSPETGTSGNTIYF.

The chain uses TRBV9 and TRBJ1-2, with 7 bases aligning to TRBD1. V lost 2 bases, J lost 1 base, and 2 bases stayed unmatched. The V gene's germline CDR1 is SGDLS and CDR2 YYNGEE. The CDR3 totals 14 residues. The CDR3 DNA sequence: TGTGCCAGCAGCGTGGCAGGGGGTAACTATGGCTACACCTTC. As protein: CASSVAGGNYGYTF.

The V gene is TRBV3-1 (or the pseudogene TRBV3-2), the J gene TRBJ2-7, with TRBD2 identical over 7 bases. Germline assignment: CDR1 LGHDT and CDR2 YNNKEL (reference sequence). CDR3 length: 15 residues. J lost 6 bases, V lost 2 bases, and 10 bases had no gene match. In DNA, the CDR3 is TGTGCCAGCAGCCAAATAGCGGGTGGGCTGGGCGAGCAGTACTTC. Its protein is CASSQIAGGLGEQYF.

The chain links TRBV5-1 to TRBJ2-1; D call uncertain. In germline, CDR1 is SGHRS, CDR2 YFSETQ. The germline V and J ends were trimmed by 0 bases and 6 bases, with 10 bases remaining between them. This CDR3 is built from 14 residues. In nucleotides, the CDR3 is TGCGCCAGCAGCTTGGCCAGTCGTACCAATGAGCAGTTCTTC. Its translation: CASSLASRTNEQFF. Variable domain in full (rest from reference TRBV5-1 and TRBJ2-1): KAGVTQTPRYLIKTRGQQVTLSCSPISGHRSVSWYQQTPGQGLQFLFEYFSETQRNKGNFPGRFSGRQFSNSRSEMNVSTLELGDSALYLCASSLASRTNEQFFGPGTRLTVL.

A few counts support this clone. J is TRBJ1-1 and V is TRBV18, with D possibly matching TRBD1 (6 bases). The V end was cut by 0 bases, the J end by 3 bases, with 8 bases between. Germline-derived CDR1 and CDR2 are KGHSH and LQKENI. The CDR3 consists of 14 residues. Here the CDR3 DNA reads TGTGCCAGCTCACCACCGGGGGCCGACACTGAAGCTTTCTTT. Its protein product is CASSPPGADTEAFF.

The gene calls are TRBV10-1 and TRBJ2-1, with 13 bases fitting TRBD2. CDR3 size: 16 residues. Germline V CDR1 and CDR2: WNHNN, SYGVQD (reference sequence). V gave up 2 bases and J gave up 3 bases; unmatched junction bases: 1. The CDR3 nucleotides read TGCGCCAGCAGTGAGGGACTAGCGGGAGTCTACAATGAGCAGTTCTTC. Its protein is CASSEGLAGVYNEQFF.

The V gene is TRBV28, the J gene TRBJ1-4, with no clear D. CDR3 length equals 14 residues. Between the trimmed V and J ends, which lost 11 bases and 8 bases, there was a span of 21 bases. Germline loops: CDR1 MDHEN, CDR2 SYDVKM. The CDR3 nucleotides are TGTGCCGCCAACGGTGGCAGGTTTGTCGAAAAACTGTTTTTT. Residues: CAANGGRFVEKLFF.

The CDR3 sequence is CASSLSVVQETQYF. In DNA, the CDR3 is TGTGCCAGCAGCTTATCTGTAGTACAAGAGACCCAGTACTTC. J is TRBJ2-5 and V is TRBV7-2; no definite D call. From germline, CDR1 is SGHTA and CDR2 FQGNSA. The CDR3 has 14 residues. V was shortened by 2 bases and J by 2 bases, with 9 bases between the two germline ends.

The rearrangement links TRBV6-5 to TRBJ2-4, with 7 bases lining up with TRBD2. The CDR3 totals 15 residues. The junction had 6 bases not matched to a gene; V was cut back by 7 bases and J by 0 bases. Looked up from germline, CDR1 is MNHEY and CDR2 is SVGAGI. This CDR3 reads CASKTSEGAKNIQYF. The CDR3 DNA reads as TGTGCCAGCAAAACTAGCGAAGGAGCCAAAAACATTCAGTACTTC.

This chain uses TRBV24-1 with TRBJ1-1; a possible D gene is TRBD1 (5 bases). Germline CDR1 and CDR2: KGHDR and SFDVKD. The germline V and J ends were trimmed by 0 bases and 2 bases, with 9 bases remaining between them. CDR3 length: 15 amino acids. CDR3 region: CATSDLLDNNTEAFF. For the CDR3, the DNA is TGTGCCACCAGTGATTTGTTGGACAATAACACTGAAGCTTTCTTT.

V usage is TRBV18 and J usage is TRBJ1-5; maybe TRBD1 (6 bases). The CDR3 spans 15 residues. V gave up 6 bases and J gave up 3 bases, with 15 bases separating them. Germline CDR1 and CDR2: KGHSH and LQKENI. CDR3 DNA sequence: TGTGCCAGCTCTCCCCAGGGGTTTTCCAATCAGCCCCAGCATTTT. Its translation: CASSPQGFSNQPQHF.

The rearrangement uses TRBV2 and TRBJ2-3, with 11 bases that match TRBD2. The CDR3 sequence is 15 residues long. Germline CDR1 is SNHLY and CDR2 is FYNNEI. With 5 bases clipped from V and 2 bases from J, the junction kept 3 bases outside the gene matches. CDR3 in amino acids: CASSRLAGFTDTQYF. CDR3 DNA sequence: TGTGCCAGCAGTCGACTAGCGGGGTTCACAGATACGCAGTATTTT.

The gene calls are TRBV5-5 and TRBJ1-5; D is uncertain. The CDR3 totals 15 residues. CDR1 is SGHKS and CDR2 is YYEKEE in the germline V gene (reference sequence). The V and J ends lost 1 base and 0 bases respectively, with 8 bases between them. The CDR3 DNA sequence: TGTGCCAGCAGCTTGTCGGTATATAGCAATCAGCCCCAGCATTTT. Amino acid sequence: CASSLSVYSNQPQHF.